The 21 T cell receptor beta chains listed next were all sequenced from one sample in a study of cytomegalovirus exposure and HLA in healthy donors. 60 Vbeta and 13 Jbeta primers were used in PCR. Profiling relied on immunoSEQ multiplex PCR, and the TCRdb table lists in-frame clones only, not all of them. The repertoire has about 110,000 clones, less than 80% of them found once; the top ten carry approximately 3.9%. The sequencing sample was made of PBMCs. The receptors derive from a young man in good health and CMV-seropositive.

J is TRBJ2-3 and V is TRBV10-1, with TRBD2 matching 7 bases. V trimming: 3 bases; J trimming: 6 bases; junction bases outside the gene matches: 6. This CDR3 has 14 residues. CDR1 and CDR2 (germline): WNHNN, SYGVQD (reference sequence). CDR3 DNA sequence: TGCGCCAGCAGTGACGGCGGGAGTAAGGATACGCAGTATTTT. As protein: CASSDGGSKDTQYF.

J is TRBJ2-3 and V is TRBV5-6; D is ambiguous. The germline V gene encodes CDR1 SGHDT and CDR2 YYEEEE. V lost 0 bases, J lost 1 base, and 15 bases lay in between. This CDR3 is 17 amino acids long. CDR3 sequence (DNA): TGTGCCAGCAGCTTGGCCGGAGATAGCTTCGGCACAGATACGCAGTATTTT. Translation gives CASSLAGDSFGTDTQYF.

This chain links TRBV5-1 with TRBJ1-1; D is ambiguous. The CDR3 totals 13 residues. Trimming pared 4 bases from V and 1 base from J, leaving 8 bases between. The germline CDR1 and CDR2 sequences are SGHRS and YFSETQ. As DNA, the CDR3 is TGCGCCAGCAGCCCCACGGGGAACACTGAAGCTTTCTTT. It yields the protein CASSPTGNTEAFF.

The chain uses TRBV4-1 and TRBJ2-7, with 11 bases fitting TRBD1. Losses at the gene ends were 4 bases for V and 6 bases for J; bases not matched to a gene: 5. Germline values: CDR1 MGHRA, CDR2 YSYEKL. This CDR3 spans 14 amino acids. The DNA of the CDR3 is TGCGCCAGCAGCCTACCGGGACAGGGGGGCGAGCAGTACTTC. It is translated as CASSLPGQGGEQYF.

The CDR3 DNA follows: TGTGCCAGCAGCTTGGGAGGGTCCCTAGCGGTAGAAGAGACCCAGTACTTC. It encodes CASSLGGSLAVEETQYF. V usage is TRBV5-4 and J usage is TRBJ2-5, with TRBD2 matching over 7 bases. The germline CDR1 and CDR2 sequences are SGHNT and YYREEE (reference sequence). V was clipped by 0 bases and J by 3 bases; unmatched bases: 11. The CDR3 is made up of 17 amino acids. Full variable domain (outside the CDR3, taken from reference TRBV5-4 and TRBJ2-5): ETGVTQSPTHLIKTRGQQVTLRCSSQSGHNTVSWYQQALGQGPQFIFQYYREEENGRGNFPPRFSGLQFPNYSSELNVNALELDDSALYLCASSLGGSLAVEETQYFGPGTRLLVL.

This clone was seen a single time. This CDR3 reads CASSEWIEQNYGYTF. In nucleotides, the CDR3 is TGTGCCAGCAGTGAATGGATAGAACAGAACTATGGCTACACCTTC. The chain joins TRBV6-1 to TRBJ1-2; no firm D call. The CDR3 runs to 15 residues. Trimming shortened V by 2 bases and J by 2 bases, and 12 bases separated the two germline ends. CDR1 and CDR2 from the germline V gene are MNHNS and SASEGT.

This rearrangement joins TRBV6-1 to TRBJ1-6; D unresolved. The CDR3 has 19 amino acids. Trimming removed 2 bases at V and 0 bases at J, with 17 bases between. The V gene's germline CDR1 is MNHNS and CDR2 SASEGT. CDR3 amino acids: CASSEFGSRRSSYNSPLHF. The CDR3 DNA sequence: TGTGCCAGCAGTGAATTTGGCAGTCGGCGGAGCTCCTATAATTCACCCCTCCACTTT.

This chain links TRBV5-4 with TRBJ2-7; a possible D gene is TRBD2 (6 bases). The CDR3 length is 14 residues. V was clipped by 1 base and J by 2 bases, with 10 bases between them. Germline V CDR1 and CDR2: SGHNT, YYREEE (reference sequence). CDR3 sequence reads: CASSLLGEAYEQYF. The CDR3 DNA reads TGTGCCAGCAGCTTGTTAGGGGAGGCCTACGAGCAGTACTTC.

The V gene is TRBV6-4, the J gene TRBJ1-6; 9 bases map to TRBD1. The CDR3 spans 16 residues. CDR1 is MRHNA and CDR2 is SNTAGT in the germline V gene. V trimming: 4 bases; J trimming: 7 bases; junction bases outside the gene matches: 8. The CDR3 reads CASSVNRDRVNSPLHF. CDR3 coding DNA: TGTGCCAGCAGTGTGAATCGGGACAGGGTGAATTCACCCCTCCACTTT.

The rearrangement joins TRBV19 to TRBJ1-5; 8 nucleotides match TRBD1. CDR1 is LNHDA, CDR2 SQIVND, per germline (reference sequence). The V segment lost 5 bases and the J segment 4 bases; nucleotides outside the gene matches: 10. The CDR3 has 16 residues. The CDR3 DNA reads TGTGCCAGTAGTCTCCCAGACAGGGGACCGAATCAGCCCCAGCATTTT. As protein: CASSLPDRGPNQPQHF.

This clone is a singleton in its sample. The chain links TRBV6-5 to TRBJ1-1, with D unclear. The length of the CDR3 is 13 residues. CDR1 and CDR2 from the germline V gene are MNHEY and SVGAGI. V lost 2 bases to trimming and J lost 3 bases, with 7 bases between them. DNA of the CDR3: TGTGCCAGCAGTTACGGGAGTTACACTGAAGCTTTCTTT. It yields the protein CASSYGSYTEAFF.

The genes are TRBV7-2 and TRBJ2-2; TRBD1 matches at 7 bases. This CDR3 comprises 13 residues. Germline trimming cut 6 bases from V and 5 bases from J; bases unmatched to any gene: 3. Germline assignment: CDR1 SGHTA and CDR2 FQGNSA. CDR3 in DNA: TGTGCCAGCAGGCCACAGGGGACCGGGGAGCTGTTTTTT. Protein: CASRPQGTGELFF.

The chain couples TRBV7-8 to TRBJ2-1, with TRBD2 matching 11 bases. Germline values: CDR1 SGHVS, CDR2 FQNEAQ. Trimming at V came to 5 bases and at J to 5 bases, leaving 14 bases not matched to a gene. This CDR3 contains 18 residues. CDR3 in DNA: TGTGCCAGCAGCCCCCTGACGACTAGCGGGGACCCTAACAATGAGCAGTTCTTC. Translation gives CASSPLTTSGDPNNEQFF.

The rearrangement links TRBV10-2 to TRBJ1-2; unclear D gene. The germline gives CDR1 WSHSY, CDR2 SAAADI. With 4 bases removed from V and 2 bases from J, the gap between germline ends came to 8 bases. The CDR3 consists of 13 residues. The CDR3 bases are TGCGCCAGCAGTGGGCAGCGAAACTATGGCTACACCTTC. As protein: CASSGQRNYGYTF.

J is TRBJ1-6 and V is TRBV5-4; 10 positions match TRBD1. Germline CDR1 is SGHNT and CDR2 is YYREEE (reference sequence). This CDR3 spans 15 amino acids. V shed 4 bases, J shed 8 bases, and the junction held 6 bases outside the gene matches. The CDR3 DNA follows: TGTGCCAGCAGCGGAGCCGGGACAGGGGATTCACCCCTCCACTTT. Its translation: CASSGAGTGDSPLHF.

This chain joins TRBV19 and TRBJ1-1, with D unclear. The germline CDR1 and CDR2 sequences are LNHDA and SQIVND (reference sequence). V was trimmed by 3 bases and J by 10 bases, leaving 12 bases between them. CDR3 length equals 12 residues. The CDR3 region has the DNA TGTGCCAGTAGTATCTGGCCGGGTGGAGCTTTCTTT. Translation: CASSIWPGGAFF.

The chain couples TRBV18 to TRBJ1-1, with 7 bases fitting TRBD1. This CDR3 spans 13 amino acids. Germline V gene lookup returns CDR1 KGHSH and CDR2 LQKENI. Germline trimming cut 4 bases from V and 5 bases from J; bases unmatched to any gene: 4. In nucleotides, the CDR3 is TGTGCCAGCTCACAGGGGGCGCGGACTGAAGCTTTCTTT. Residues: CASSQGARTEAFF.

The table lists this clone with a few counts. The chain is built from TRBV4-1 and TRBJ1-5; D is unclear. This CDR3 region has 15 residues. Germline-derived CDR1 and CDR2 are MGHRA and YSYEKL. The V end was cut by 1 base, the J end by 1 base, with 8 bases between. CDR3 loop: CASSQGVGSNQPQHF. DNA of the CDR3: TGCGCCAGCAGCCAAGGGGTCGGGAGCAATCAGCCCCAGCATTTT.

The chain is built from TRBV9 and TRBJ2-3; the match to TRBD1 covers 7 bases. This CDR3 region has 17 residues. Germline lookup yields CDR1 SGDLS and CDR2 YYNGEE. Trimming cost V 4 bases and J 3 bases; bases outside gene matches: 14. The CDR3 bases are TGTGCCAGCAGCCGTAGGGGGCAGGGACCTTCAACAGATACGCAGTATTTT. Protein product: CASSRRGQGPSTDTQYF.

V usage is TRBV7-3 and J usage is TRBJ2-3; no clear D gene. Germline V lookup: CDR1 SGHTA, CDR2 FQGTGA. The V gene lost 3 bases and the J gene lost 6 bases, with 7 bases spanning the gap. The CDR3 is 12 amino acids. The CDR3 sequence: CASSLNSDTQYF. The CDR3 coding sequence is TGTGCCAGCAGCTTGAACTCTGATACGCAGTATTTT.

This clone appeared a few times. V is TRBV29-1 and J is TRBJ1-3; tentative D call: TRBD1 (5 bases). Germline values: CDR1 SQVTM, CDR2 ANQGSEA. This CDR3 is built from 11 residues. Trimming removed 5 bases from V and 5 bases from J, with 7 bases in between. The chain's CDR3 is CSVLDRNTIYF. The CDR3 DNA sequence: TGCAGCGTTTTGGACAGAAACACCATATATTTT.